Shown below are 30 T cell receptor beta chains from a single sample sequenced in a study of beta chain features in type 1 diabetes. Whole-study results and caveats: Moderately but significantly shorter TCRB CDR3s were found in Type 1 diabetes patients in all four CD4+ subsets.

These TCRs' antigens remain unknown. The investigators reverse transcribed all of the isolated RNA, so they sequenced expressed TCRB transcripts. This table comes from immunoSEQ multiplex PCR, and its TCRdb copy is limited to in-frame clones, with some not included. Among 300,000 to 450,000 clones listed, around 12% were seen once. The sequenced sample was naive CD4+ T cells from blood. These receptors all stem from a woman younger than 35 with type 1 diabetes.

This clone came up a few times. The genes are TRBV6-6 and TRBJ2-3; D gene ambiguous. The germline V gene encodes CDR1 MNHNY and CDR2 SVGAGI (reference sequence). The CDR3 runs 15 residues. The V end was cut by 0 bases, the J end by 2 bases, with 9 bases between. The CDR3 spells CASSYSSPITDTQYF. CDR3 coding DNA: TGTGCCAGCAGTTACTCTTCTCCTATCACAGATACGCAGTATTTT.

This clone was recorded a few times. The J gene is TRBJ2-5, the V gene TRBV29-1, with a possible D match to TRBD2 (5 bases). The V gene lost 7 bases and the J gene lost 2 bases, with 14 bases spanning the gap. Germline lookup yields CDR1 SQVTM and CDR2 ANQGSEA. CDR3 length equals 13 residues. CDR3 DNA sequence: TGCAGCGGCCGGACTGCGTCTCAAGAGACCCAGTACTTC. Protein product: CSGRTASQETQYF.

The table lists this clone with a few counts. This chain joins TRBV6-5 and TRBJ2-5, with TRBD2 matching 14 bases. V lost 5 bases to trimming and J lost 3 bases; unmatched junction nucleotides: 2. Germline lookup yields CDR1 MNHEY and CDR2 SVGAGI. CDR3 size: 15 residues. The CDR3 nucleotides read TGTGCCAGCAGTAGACTAGCGGGGGGGAAAGAGACCCAGTACTTC. This translates into CASSRLAGGKETQYF.

The chain is built from TRBV29-1 and TRBJ2-7, with a possible D match to TRBD2 (6 bases). The CDR3 sequence is 13 residues long. Trimming stripped 6 bases from V and 2 bases from J, with 14 bases between. Germline CDR1 SQVTM, CDR2 ANQGSEA. The CDR3 protein is CSVQLAGTYEQYF. DNA for the CDR3: TGCAGCGTGCAACTCGCGGGGACCTACGAGCAGTACTTC.

This clone showed up just a few times. The DNA of the CDR3 is TGTGGTGGTCAGACCTACAATGAGCAGTTCTTC. As protein: CGGQTYNEQFF. J is TRBJ2-1 and V is TRBV7-9, with no clear D. CDR3 size: 11 residues. The germline V gene has CDR1 SEHNR and CDR2 FQNEAQ (reference sequence).

This clone has more than one count but fewer than ten. This rearrangement joins TRBV4-1 to TRBJ2-7; the match to TRBD2 covers 14 bases. The CDR3 consists of 15 residues. Unmatched junction bases numbered 4, after V lost 0 bases and J lost 9 bases. Germline V CDR1 and CDR2: MGHRA, YSYEKL. The CDR3 bases are TGCGCCAGCAGCCAAGAAGGGACTAGCGGGAGTCGGCAGTACTTC. Translation: CASSQEGTSGSRQYF.

V and J are TRBV7-9 and TRBJ2-1; 13 bases agree with TRBD2. CDR3 size: 17 residues. Germline V CDR1 and CDR2: SEHNR, FQNEAQ (reference sequence). Trimming at V came to 5 bases and at J to 3 bases, leaving 7 bases not matched to a gene. CDR3 sequence: CASSGGGLAGHYNEQFF. CDR3 sequence (DNA): TGTGCCAGCAGCGGCGGGGGACTAGCGGGGCACTACAATGAGCAGTTCTTC. Looking up the rest from reference TRBV7-9 and TRBJ2-1 gives the full variable domain: DTGVSQNPRHKITKRGQNVTFRCDPISEHNRLYWYRQTLGQGPEFLTYFQNEAQLEKSRLLSDRFSAERPKGSFSTLEIQRTEQGDSAMYLCASSGGGLAGHYNEQFFGPGTRLTVL.

This clone was observed a handful of times. The rearrangement uses TRBV4-3 and TRBJ2-1; no clear D gene. The ends were cut back, 2 bases at V and 13 bases at J, with 18 bases in the middle. CDR1 and CDR2 (germline): LGHNA, YSLEER. The CDR3 covers 14 residues. The CDR3 sequence: CASSQNPSPGLQFF. CDR3 in DNA: TGCGCCAGCAGCCAAAACCCGTCCCCGGGTTTACAGTTCTTC.

The J gene is TRBJ2-3, the V gene TRBV4-1; weak D call: TRBD2 (6 bases). The CDR3 runs 17 residues. Trimming left V 4 bases short and J 4 bases short, with 21 bases between. The germline V gene has CDR1 MGHRA and CDR2 YSYEKL. As DNA, the CDR3 is TGCGCCAGCAGCCGGCGGCAGGGAGGTCATCTTGCAGATACGCAGTATTTT. Protein: CASSRRQGGHLADTQYF.

The chain links TRBV2 to TRBJ2-4, with 10 bases lining up with TRBD2. This CDR3 is 15 amino acids long. Germline assignment: CDR1 SNHLY and CDR2 FYNNEI. Trimming at V came to 6 bases and at J to 2 bases, leaving 4 bases not matched to a gene. In nucleotides, the CDR3 is TGTGCCAGCAGCACTAGCGGGAAGTCCAAAAACATTCAGTACTTC. As protein: CASSTSGKSKNIQYF.

This clone was seen more than once but under ten times. The CDR3 loop reads CASSQDLAGGWGELFF. In DNA, the CDR3 is TGTGCCAGCAGCCAAGATCTAGCGGGAGGGTGGGGGGAGCTGTTTTTT. The chain links TRBV4-2 to TRBJ2-2; 12 bases match TRBD2. The CDR3 sequence is 16 residues long. Germline trimming cut 0 bases from V and 8 bases from J; bases unmatched to any gene: 4. Germline V gene data show CDR1 as LGHNA and CDR2 as YNFKEQ.

This clone was recorded a few times. This chain uses TRBV5-1 with TRBJ2-3; maybe TRBD1 (5 bases). From germline, CDR1 is SGHRS and CDR2 YFSETQ. This CDR3 comprises 15 residues. V was pared by 0 bases and J by 2 bases, with 10 bases between. The CDR3 spells CASSLGQGTTDTQYF. The CDR3 nucleotides read TGCGCCAGCAGCTTGGGTCAGGGAACCACAGATACGCAGTATTTT.

This clone was detected only a few times. The chain carries TRBV4-3 and TRBJ2-5; no clear D. The CDR3 sequence is 15 residues long. The V gene's germline CDR1 is LGHNA and CDR2 YSLEER. V was pared by 1 base and J by 5 bases, with 14 bases between. The CDR3 loop reads CASSQAVSLTETQYF. CDR3 nucleotide sequence: TGCGCCAGCAGCCAAGCGGTCTCTCTTACGGAGACCCAGTACTTC.

Concerning this clone itself: Other DNA sequences in this sample translate to the same CDR3. This rearrangement joins TRBV10-3 to TRBJ2-3; TRBD1 matches at 9 bases. The V and J ends lost 6 bases and 1 base, in that order; junction bases with no gene match: 2. This CDR3 is 14 amino acids long. The germline CDR1 and CDR2 sequences are ENHRY and SYGVKD. CDR3 in DNA: TGTGCCATCAGCAGGACAGGGGGCACAGATACGCAGTATTTT. Translation: CAISRTGGTDTQYF.

This clone was recorded a few times. CDR3 nucleotides: TGCAGCGTCCGGCGGGCCGGGGAGCTGTTTTTT. As protein: CSVRRAGELFF. The V call is TRBV29-1, the J call TRBJ2-2; tentative D call: TRBD2 (5 bases). V lost 6 bases and J 6 bases, leaving 8 bases between the germline ends. This CDR3 contains 11 residues. The germline gives CDR1 SQVTM, CDR2 ANQGSEA.

The V gene is TRBV18, the J gene TRBJ1-4; D unresolved. With 3 bases removed from V and 5 bases from J, the gap between germline ends came to 13 bases. CDR1 is KGHSH, CDR2 LQKENI, per germline. The CDR3 spans 15 residues. The CDR3 DNA reads as TGTGCCAGCTCACCGGCGGCAGTCCCGAATGAAAAACTGTTTTTT. Amino acids: CASSPAAVPNEKLFF.

The V gene is TRBV29-1, the J gene TRBJ1-2; 7 bases are a match to TRBD1. Germline CDR1 SQVTM, CDR2 ANQGSEA. The CDR3 is 14 residues long. The junction had 9 bases not matched to a gene; V was cut back by 6 bases and J by 2 bases. The DNA for the CDR3 is TGCAGCGTAGAGGGGACAGCGGAGAACTATGGCTACACCTTC. Translated, it gives CSVEGTAENYGYTF.

The DNA for the CDR3 is TGTGCCAGCAGTGCCAGCGGGGTGCTCAATGAGCAGTTCTTC. It specifies CASSASGVLNEQFF. This chain connects TRBV2 to TRBJ2-1, with 7 bases fitting TRBD2. This CDR3 spans 14 amino acids. The J segment lost 6 bases and the V segment lost 4 bases, leaving 6 bases of the junction unmatched. Germline CDR1 and CDR2: SNHLY and FYNNEI. Variable domain in full (rest from reference TRBV2 and TRBJ2-1): EPEVTQTPSHQVTQMGQEVILRCVPISNHLYFYWYRQILGQKVEFLVSFYNNEISEKSEIFDDQFSVERPDGSNFTLKIRSTKLEDSAMYFCASSASGVLNEQFFGPGTRLTVL.

This clone occurred a few times. This sequence joins TRBV29-1 and TRBJ2-1, with 7 bases matching TRBD1. CDR3 length: 13 amino acids. V shed 6 bases and J 6 bases; nucleotides not matched to a gene: 8. Germline V gives CDR1 SQVTM, CDR2 ANQGSEA. The chain's CDR3 is CSVKRDSPNEQFF. The CDR3, as DNA: TGCAGCGTGAAAAGGGACAGCCCCAATGAGCAGTTCTTC.

This clone occurred a few times. The rearrangement uses TRBV11-2 and TRBJ2-1; 7 bases match TRBD2. Germline V gene lookup returns CDR1 SGHAT and CDR2 FQNNGV. The trim removed 1 base at V and 3 bases at J, leaving 3 bases unmatched. CDR3 length equals 15 residues. The CDR3 nucleotides are TGTGCCAGCAGCTTAGGTGGGGGGGACTACAATGAGCAGTTCTTC. Amino acids: CASSLGGGDYNEQFF. Full variable domain (outside the CDR3, taken from reference TRBV11-2 and TRBJ2-1): EAGVAQSPRYKIIEKRQSVAFWCNPISGHATLYWYQQILGQGPKLLIQFQNNGVVDDSQLPKDRFSAERLKGVDSTLKIQPAKLEDSAVYLCASSLGGGDYNEQFFGPGTRLTVL.

The chain has TRBV9 and TRBJ2-2; D might be TRBD2 (5 bases). V was pared by 3 bases and J by 5 bases, with 11 bases between. Germline V gene lookup returns CDR1 SGDLS and CDR2 YYNGEE. CDR3 length equals 14 residues. CDR3 residues: CASSALIATGELFF. CDR3 coding DNA: TGTGCCAGCAGCGCCCTAATAGCGACCGGGGAGCTGTTTTTT.

The chain couples TRBV29-1 to TRBJ2-3; D is ambiguous. CDR1 and CDR2 (germline): SQVTM, ANQGSEA. Trimming removed 5 bases from V and 3 bases from J, with 15 bases in between. The CDR3 sequence is 14 residues long. CDR3 sequence (DNA): TGCAGCGTTAGTTTCAGTTATGAAACAGATACGCAGTATTTT. It translates to CSVSFSYETDTQYF.

V is TRBV5-1 and J is TRBJ1-1; D unclear. The CDR3 runs 14 residues. Germline values: CDR1 SGHRS, CDR2 YFSETQ. V dropped 0 bases and J dropped 3 bases, with 9 bases sitting between them. CDR3 nucleotide sequence: TGCGCCAGCAGCTTGGAGAGGAGTTACACTGAAGCTTTCTTT. Residues: CASSLERSYTEAFF.

This clone showed up just a few times. The rearrangement joins TRBV10-3 to TRBJ2-3; TRBD1 matches at 7 bases. There are 12 residues in the CDR3. The germline V gene has CDR1 ENHRY and CDR2 SYGVKD. J lost 10 bases, V lost 5 bases, and 6 bases had no gene match. The CDR3 loop is CAISSGQAAQYF. Here the CDR3 DNA reads TGTGCCATCAGTTCCGGACAGGCTGCGCAGTATTTT.

This clone was seen only a few times. CDR3 nucleotides: TGTGCCAGCAGCTTCGACAGGGCAACTTTCTACGAGCAGTACTTC. Its translation: CASSFDRATFYEQYF. The chain recombines TRBV7-2 with TRBJ2-7, with 7 bases matching TRBD1. The CDR3 spans 15 residues. V gave up 3 bases and J gave up 3 bases; unmatched junction bases: 8. Germline V gene data show CDR1 as SGHTA and CDR2 as FQGNSA.

A few counts support this clone. The V gene is TRBV5-4, the J gene TRBJ2-5; 8 bases fit TRBD2. The V segment lost 0 bases and the J segment 2 bases; nucleotides outside the gene matches: 3. The CDR3 runs 15 residues. Germline CDR1 SGHNT, CDR2 YYREEE (reference sequence). DNA of the CDR3: TGTGCCAGCAGCTTGGCCGGGGGGGTTCAAGAGACCCAGTACTTC. Protein product: CASSLAGGVQETQYF.

This chain links TRBV7-2 with TRBJ1-5, with D uncertain. CDR1 is SGHTA and CDR2 is FQGNSA in the germline V gene. V was clipped by 6 bases and J by 5 bases, with 14 bases between them. This CDR3 spans 14 amino acids. The CDR3 is CASRKGGGYQPQHF. CDR3 in DNA: TGTGCCAGCAGGAAGGGCGGCGGGTATCAGCCCCAGCATTTT.

V and J are TRBV6-5 and TRBJ1-2; D might be TRBD1 (5 bases). The CDR3 has 14 amino acids. CDR1 and CDR2 (germline): MNHEY, SVGAGI. The germline V and J ends were trimmed by 0 bases and 2 bases, with 7 bases remaining between them. DNA of the CDR3: TGTGCCAGCAGTTACTCGGGGGGAAACTATGGCTACACCTTC. Protein sequence: CASSYSGGNYGYTF.

The CDR3 DNA reads as TGTGCCTGGAGCAGGGACAGAGAAGAGACCCAGTACTTC. This gives the protein CAWSRDREETQYF. The chain uses TRBV30 and TRBJ2-5; TRBD1 agrees at 7 bases. Germline-derived CDR1 and CDR2 are GTSNPN and SVGIG (reference sequence). J was trimmed by 3 bases and V by 3 bases; bases with no gene match: 4. The CDR3 is 13 amino acids.

The rearrangement uses TRBV11-2 and TRBJ2-2; the D is unclear. Germline CDR1 SGHAT, CDR2 FQNNGV. The length of the CDR3 is 17 residues. Trimming removed 5 bases at V and 0 bases at J, with 16 bases between. This chain's CDR3 is CASSPPWAGSNTGELFF. CDR3 DNA: TGTGCCAGCAGCCCCCCCTGGGCCGGTTCGAACACCGGGGAGCTGTTTTTT.